The 27 T cell receptor beta chains listed next were all sequenced from one sample in a study of blood T cell repertoires in COVID-19. Profiling relied on immunoSEQ multiplex PCR, and the TCRdb table lists in-frame clones only, not all of them. The table has about 210,000 clones, roughly 94% seen once. Sequenced input: peripheral blood. The receptors were gathered from a man aged 25 to 40 with acute or convalescent COVID-19.

The chain recombines TRBV29-1 with TRBJ2-7; 10 nucleotides match TRBD2. The length of the CDR3 is 19 residues. CDR1 is SQVTM, CDR2 ANQGSEA, per germline. With 6 bases clipped from V and 2 bases from J, the junction kept 22 bases outside the gene matches. This CDR3 reads CSVGIPRGVAGGLTYEQYF. For the CDR3, the DNA is TGCAGCGTCGGGATCCCGAGGGGGGTAGCGGGAGGATTGACCTACGAGCAGTACTTC.

V is TRBV3-1 (or the pseudogene TRBV3-2) and J is TRBJ2-1; 10 nucleotides line up with TRBD1. The CDR3 covers 16 residues. Germline-derived CDR1 and CDR2 are LGHDT and YNNKEL (reference sequence). Trimming cost V 0 bases and J 12 bases; bases outside gene matches: 11. The CDR3 nucleotides read TGTGCCAGCAGCCAAGATCGGGGACAGGGGTTTCGGTCGCAGTTCTTC. It specifies CASSQDRGQGFRSQFF.

This clone was observed a single time. The CDR3 sequence: CASSPDRAGSGYTF. The CDR3 DNA is TGTGCCAGCTCACCGGACAGGGCAGGTAGTGGCTACACCTTC. The V gene is TRBV18, the J gene TRBJ1-2; 8 positions agree with TRBD1. Per the germline V gene, CDR1 is KGHSH and CDR2 is LQKENI. The CDR3 covers 14 residues. Losses at the gene ends were 3 bases for V and 7 bases for J; bases not matched to a gene: 7. Full variable domain (missing parts from reference TRBV18 and TRBJ1-2): NAGVMQNPRHLVRRRGQEARLRCSPMKGHSHVYWYRQLPEEGLKFMVYLQKENIIDESGMPKERFSAEFPKEGPSILRIQQVVRGDSAAYFCASSPDRAGSGYTFGSGTRLTVV.

The V and J genes are TRBV9 and TRBJ2-5; tentative D call: TRBD2 (5 bases). There are 16 residues in the CDR3. Looked up from germline, CDR1 is SGDLS and CDR2 is YYNGEE. The V end was cut by 2 bases, the J end by 0 bases, with 14 bases between. The CDR3: CASSVERESYQETQYF. Here the CDR3 DNA reads TGTGCCAGCAGCGTTGAGAGGGAGTCCTACCAAGAGACCCAGTACTTC. The complete variable domain, with remaining parts taken from reference TRBV9 and TRBJ2-5, reads DSGVTQTPKHLITATGQRVTLRCSPRSGDLSVYWYQQSLDQGLQFLIQYYNGEERAKGNILERFSAQQFPDLHSELNLSSLELGDSALYFCASSVERESYQETQYFGPGTRLLVL.

The rearrangement joins TRBV5-1 to TRBJ2-5, with D possibly matching TRBD1 (5 bases). V lost 4 bases, J lost 1 base, and 11 bases lay in between. Germline V gene lookup returns CDR1 SGHRS and CDR2 YFSETQ. CDR3 length equals 14 residues. The chain's CDR3 is CASSPRQFQETQYF. The CDR3 DNA is TGCGCCAGCAGCCCTAGACAGTTCCAAGAGACCCAGTACTTC.

The CDR3 spells CAWSGAETQYF. The CDR3 nucleotides are TGTGCCTGGAGTGGAGCCGAGACCCAGTACTTC. The J gene is TRBJ2-5, the V gene TRBV30; D unclear. Germline V gives CDR1 GTSNPN, CDR2 SVGIG (reference sequence). V lost 1 base and J 5 bases, leaving 5 bases between the germline ends. The CDR3 is 11 amino acids.

V usage is TRBV14 and J usage is TRBJ2-1; 10 bases align to TRBD1. Germline values: CDR1 SGHDN, CDR2 FVKESK. V gave up 1 base and J gave up 2 bases; unmatched junction bases: 5. This CDR3 region has 17 residues. This CDR3 reads CASSQGPGQGPYNEQFF. As DNA, the CDR3 is TGTGCCAGCAGCCAAGGCCCGGGACAGGGGCCCTACAATGAGCAGTTCTTC.

This clone was seen once. The V call is TRBV15, the J call TRBJ1-1; TRBD1 might be the D (6 bases). Germline loops: CDR1 LNHNV, CDR2 YYDKDF (reference sequence). This CDR3 spans 14 amino acids. Trimming removed 0 bases at V and 6 bases at J, with 11 bases between. CDR3 coding DNA: TGTGCCACCAGCAGAGATCAGGGGCGTTCTGAAGCTTTCTTT. Protein: CATSRDQGRSEAFF.

The V gene is TRBV7-9, the J gene TRBJ1-2; 10 bases are shared with TRBD1. Germline V gene lookup returns CDR1 SEHNR and CDR2 FQNEAQ (reference sequence). J gave up 7 bases and V 6 bases, and 5 bases lay outside the gene matches. The CDR3 covers 13 residues. In DNA form, the CDR3 reads TGTGCCAGCAGGGGACAGGGGACCCGTGGCTACACCTTC. It encodes CASRGQGTRGYTF.

This chain joins TRBV6-5 and TRBJ2-2; tentatively, D is TRBD1 (5 bases). V was clipped by 6 bases and J by 4 bases, with 12 bases between them. Germline values: CDR1 MNHEY, CDR2 SVGAGI. The CDR3 is 14 amino acids. CDR3 protein: CASRAQVLTGELFF. DNA of the CDR3: TGTGCCAGCAGGGCACAGGTCCTCACCGGGGAGCTGTTTTTT.

This chain joins TRBV4-1 and TRBJ1-2; D gene uncertain. CDR3 length: 14 amino acids. Trimming stripped 1 base from V and 4 bases from J, with 10 bases between. Per germline, CDR1 MGHRA and CDR2 YSYEKL. In nucleotides, the CDR3 is TGCGCCAGCAGCCAAGGAACAGACCTCTATGGCTACACCTTC. It specifies CASSQGTDLYGYTF.

This sequence joins TRBV24-1 and TRBJ2-1; D unresolved. The CDR3 totals 13 residues. V lost 1 base and J lost 8, with 8 bases in between. Per germline, CDR1 KGHDR and CDR2 SFDVKD. The CDR3 DNA reads TGTGCCACCAGTGATTTATGGCAGGATGAGCAGTTCTTC. Translated, it gives CATSDLWQDEQFF.

V usage is TRBV5-1 and J usage is TRBJ1-1; weak D call: TRBD1 (6 bases). The CDR3 length is 15 residues. Germline values: CDR1 SGHRS, CDR2 YFSETQ. The ends were cut back, 1 base at V and 5 bases at J, with 15 bases in the middle. The CDR3 DNA sequence: TGCGCCAGCAGCTTGCAGGGGTCTGGGGAAACTGAAGCTTTCTTT. Translated: CASSLQGSGETEAFF.

The genes are TRBV27 and TRBJ1-2; TRBD1 matches at 10 bases. Per the germline V gene, CDR1 is MNHEY and CDR2 is SMNVEV (reference sequence). V shed 6 bases and J 4 bases; nucleotides not matched to a gene: 5. The CDR3 is 14 residues long. This CDR3 reads CASSQRTGGYGYTF. In nucleotides, the CDR3 is TGTGCCAGCAGCCAAAGGACAGGGGGCTATGGCTACACCTTC.

V gene TRBV7-6 combines with J gene TRBJ2-7, with TRBD1 matching 8 bases. In germline, CDR1 is SGHVS, CDR2 FNYEAQ. The CDR3 totals 15 residues. V was pared by 6 bases and J by 1 base, with 8 bases of the junction left unmatched. As DNA, the CDR3 is TGTGCCAGCAGTTTGACAGGGGTCGAATCCTACGAGCAGTACTTC. Amino acids: CASSLTGVESYEQYF. The variable domain in full, completed from reference TRBV7-6 and TRBJ2-7, reads GAGVSQSPRYKVTKRGQDVALRCDPISGHVSLYWYRQALGQGPEFLTYFNYEAQQDKSGLPNDRFSAERPEGSISTLTIQRTEQRDSAMYRCASSLTGVESYEQYFGPGTRLTVT.

In DNA form, the CDR3 reads TGTGCCAGCAGCCAAGAGAGGGGGCTTTTCACCGGGGAGCTGTTTTTT. Translating it yields CASSQERGLFTGELFF. This chain connects TRBV14 to TRBJ2-2; 7 bases map to TRBD1. Losses at the gene ends were 0 bases for V and 4 bases for J; bases not matched to a gene: 5. CDR3 length: 16 amino acids. Germline values: CDR1 SGHDN, CDR2 FVKESK.

The V call is TRBV6-1, the J call TRBJ2-3, with 7 bases fitting TRBD1. Germline loops: CDR1 MNHNS, CDR2 SASEGT. Germline trimming cut 1 base from V and 0 bases from J; bases unmatched to any gene: 10. The CDR3 sequence is 18 residues long. The CDR3 spells CASSEVRDSGTSTDTQYF. The CDR3 DNA reads TGTGCCAGCAGTGAAGTCCGGGACAGCGGAACTAGCACAGATACGCAGTATTTT.

This rearrangement joins TRBV2 to TRBJ1-1; 8 positions match TRBD1. CDR1 is SNHLY and CDR2 is FYNNEI in the germline V gene. CDR3 length equals 15 residues. The ends lost 6 bases at V and 1 base at J; junction bases unmatched: 7. In DNA, the CDR3 is TGTGCCAGCAGGATGGACAGGGTAGGGAACACTGAAGCTTTCTTT. This gives the protein CASRMDRVGNTEAFF.

The V gene is TRBV5-6, the J gene TRBJ1-5; D possibly corresponds to TRBD1 (5 bases). Germline CDR1 reads SGHDT; CDR2 reads YYEEEE. The CDR3 sequence is 15 residues long. V lost 2 bases and J 2 bases, leaving 11 bases between the germline ends. In DNA, the CDR3 is TGTGCCAGCAGCTTAGCAGGGTACGGCAATCAGCCCCAGCATTTT. This encodes CASSLAGYGNQPQHF.

This clone showed up just once. J is TRBJ1-3 and V is TRBV30, with a tentative D call TRBD1 (6 bases). Trimming left V 7 bases short and J 3 bases short, with 16 bases between. Germline V gene sequence: CDR1 GTSNPN, CDR2 SVGIG (reference sequence). CDR3 size: 14 residues. CDR3 region: CAFQARGGGNTIYF. The CDR3 coding sequence is TGTGCCTTTCAGGCCAGGGGCGGTGGAAACACCATATATTTT.

The chain joins TRBV28 to TRBJ1-6; 7 nucleotides agree with TRBD1. The CDR3 contains 15 residues. V shed 5 bases and J 2 bases; nucleotides not matched to a gene: 3. Germline assignment: CDR1 MDHEN and CDR2 SYDVKM. The CDR3 coding sequence is TGTGCCAGCAGTCCGGGACAGACCTATAATTCACCCCTCCACTTT. Translating it yields CASSPGQTYNSPLHF.

The chain is built from TRBV6-1 and TRBJ2-5; D is possibly TRBD1 (5 bases). V lost 3 bases to trimming and J lost 4 bases, with 9 bases between them. CDR1 is MNHNS and CDR2 is SASEGT in the germline V gene. The CDR3 has 13 amino acids. CDR3 DNA: TGTGCCAGCAGTGACAGGGCTGGAGAGACCCAGTACTTC. Translation: CASSDRAGETQYF.

The gene calls are TRBV12-3 or TRBV12-4 and TRBJ1-5; D ambiguous. CDR3 length: 13 amino acids. V dropped 2 bases and J dropped 6 bases, with 8 bases sitting between them. In DNA form, the CDR3 reads TGTGCCAGCAGTTTAACGGTCCCTCAGCCCCAGCATTTT. It codes for CASSLTVPQPQHF.

The chain employs TRBV28 and TRBJ2-7, with TRBD1 identical over 8 bases. This CDR3 comprises 15 residues. The germline CDR1 and CDR2 sequences are MDHEN and SYDVKM. Trimming at V came to 6 bases and at J to 0 bases, leaving 7 bases not matched to a gene. CDR3 coding DNA: TGTGCCAGCAGGCCGGCGGGGACAGGCTCCTACGAGCAGTACTTC. Its protein product is CASRPAGTGSYEQYF.

The chain recombines TRBV5-1 with TRBJ1-2, with no clear D. The V and J ends lost 4 bases and 5 bases respectively, with 12 bases between them. CDR3 length: 13 amino acids. CDR1 and CDR2 from the germline V gene are SGHRS and YFSETQ. CDR3 amino acids: CASSSDGRYGYTF. The CDR3 region has the DNA TGCGCCAGCAGCAGCGACGGTCGGTATGGCTACACCTTC.

The chain is built from TRBV30 and TRBJ1-1; D is perhaps TRBD1 (6 bases). Germline CDR1 GTSNPN, CDR2 SVGIG (reference sequence). The V end was cut by 1 base, the J end by 4 bases, with 7 bases between. CDR3 size: 12 residues. As DNA, the CDR3 is TGTGCCTGGAGTGCAGGGGTCACTGAAGCTTTCTTT. This codes for CAWSAGVTEAFF.

This clone was detected once. The chain is built from TRBV27 and TRBJ2-7; 8 bases fit TRBD2. V lost 2 bases and J lost 0; bases outside the gene matches: 0. This CDR3 has 14 residues. CDR1 is MNHEY, CDR2 SMNVEV, per germline (reference sequence). The CDR3 DNA reads as TGTGCCAGCAGTTTAAGCGGGAGCTCCTACGAGCAGTACTTC. It codes for CASSLSGSSYEQYF.